The rows below give T cell receptor beta chains drawn from one sample of a study of T cells after yellow fever vaccination. TCRdb passed the 5' RACE reads through MiXCR, listing each CDR3 protein once. The table includes roughly 520,000 distinct CDR3 sequences, 21% detected once. Sequenced material: PBMCs, taken around 3 weeks after the first yellow fever vaccination. These TCRs come from a man younger than 30 who received the YFV17D yellow fever vaccine. CDR3s include the opening cysteine and the closing phenylalanine or tryptophan. The order of the fields is clone size, V gene, D gene, J gene, CDR3 protein, CDR3 DNA. D genes are given only for firm matches. Where a row states a size, it is once, few, many or the class of an expanded clone; other rows omit it.

abundance: -
v_gene: TRBV10-2
d_gene: TRBD2
j_gene: TRBJ2-3
CDR3aa: CASSLQRGSYTQYF
CDR3nt: TGCGCCAGCAGTCTCCAGCGGGGGTCATATACGCAGTATTTT

abundance: -
v_gene: TRBV5-1
d_gene: -
j_gene: TRBJ2-3
CDR3aa: CASSSRDSTDTQYF
CDR3nt: TGCGCCAGCAGCAGCCGGGACAGCACAGATACGCAGTATTTT

abundance: -
v_gene: TRBV4-2
d_gene: TRBD1
j_gene: TRBJ2-2
CDR3aa: CASGPIERGGQGQTGELFF
CDR3nt: TGTGCCAGCGGGCCGATCGAAAGGGGTGGACAGGGCCAAACCGGGGAGCTGTTTTTT

abundance: -
v_gene: TRBV29-1
d_gene: TRBD1
j_gene: TRBJ2-7
CDR3aa: CSVQTGGSSYEQYF
CDR3nt: TGCAGCGTGCAAACAGGGGGAAGCTCCTACGAGCAGTACTTC

abundance: few
v_gene: TRBV5-4
d_gene: -
j_gene: TRBJ1-1
CDR3aa: CASSLTGTAEAFF
CDR3nt: TGTGCCAGCAGCTTGACAGGGACCGCTGAAGCTTTCTTT

abundance: many
v_gene: TRBV7-7
d_gene: -
j_gene: TRBJ2-5
CDR3aa: CASSAWKETQYF
CDR3nt: TGTGCCAGCAGCGCTTGGAAGGAGACCCAGTACTTC

abundance: many
v_gene: TRBV5-6
d_gene: TRBD2
j_gene: TRBJ2-3
CDR3aa: CASSRRLAGGLDTQYF
CDR3nt: TGTGCCAGCAGCCGCCGACTAGCGGGGGGCTTAGATACGCAGTATTTT

abundance: -
v_gene: TRBV12-3/TRBV12-4
d_gene: -
j_gene: TRBJ1-1
CDR3aa: CASGFLGGTEAFF
CDR3nt: TGTGCCAGCGGATTCCTAGGGGGGACTGAAGCTTTCTTT

abundance: -
v_gene: TRBV12-3/TRBV12-4
d_gene: TRBD1
j_gene: TRBJ2-3
CDR3aa: CASSTGGSDTQYF
CDR3nt: TGTGCCAGCAGCACAGGGGGCTCGGATACGCAGTATTTT

abundance: -
v_gene: TRBV7-2
d_gene: -
j_gene: TRBJ2-3
CDR3aa: CASSLARNTDTQYF
CDR3nt: TGTGCCAGCAGCTTAGCGAGAAACACAGATACGCAGTATTTT